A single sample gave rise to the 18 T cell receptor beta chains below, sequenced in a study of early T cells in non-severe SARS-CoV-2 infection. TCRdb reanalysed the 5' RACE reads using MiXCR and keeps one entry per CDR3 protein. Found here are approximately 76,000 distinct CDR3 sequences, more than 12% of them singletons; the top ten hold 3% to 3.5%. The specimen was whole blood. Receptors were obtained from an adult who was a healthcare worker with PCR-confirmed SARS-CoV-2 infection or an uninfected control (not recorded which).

CDR3 in amino acids: CASLIWDRGRNQPQHF. The CDR3 coding sequence is TGTGCCAGCCTTATCTGGGACAGGGGGCGAAATCAGCCCCAGCATTTT. V and J are TRBV6-1 and TRBJ1-5; 12 bases agree with TRBD1. V lost 8 bases, J lost 4 bases, and 9 bases stayed unmatched. The V gene's germline CDR1 is MNHNS and CDR2 SASEGT. The CDR3 is 16 residues long.

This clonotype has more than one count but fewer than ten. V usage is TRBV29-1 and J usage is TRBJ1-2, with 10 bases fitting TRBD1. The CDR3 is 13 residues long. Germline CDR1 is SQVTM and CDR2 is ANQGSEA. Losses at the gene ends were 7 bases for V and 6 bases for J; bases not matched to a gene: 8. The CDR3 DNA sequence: TGCAGCGCACTCGACAGGGGGCAGGATGGCTACACCTTC. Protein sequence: CSALDRGQDGYTF.

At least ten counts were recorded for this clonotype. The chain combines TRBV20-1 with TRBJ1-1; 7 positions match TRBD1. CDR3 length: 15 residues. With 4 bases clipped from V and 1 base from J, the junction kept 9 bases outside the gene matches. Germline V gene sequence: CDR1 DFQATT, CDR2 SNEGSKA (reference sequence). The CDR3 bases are TGCAGTGCTATCATACAGGGGCTTAGGAACACTGAAGCTTTCTTT. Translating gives CSAIIQGLRNTEAFF.

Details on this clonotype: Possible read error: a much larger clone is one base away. This chain's CDR3 is CACSIGGYNEQFF. The CDR3 DNA is TGTGCCTGTAGTATTGGAGGATACAATGAGCAGTTCTTC. J is TRBJ2-1 and V is TRBV19, with TRBD2 as a possible D gene (5 bases). From germline, CDR1 is LNHDA and CDR2 SQIVND (reference sequence). The CDR3 runs to 13 residues.

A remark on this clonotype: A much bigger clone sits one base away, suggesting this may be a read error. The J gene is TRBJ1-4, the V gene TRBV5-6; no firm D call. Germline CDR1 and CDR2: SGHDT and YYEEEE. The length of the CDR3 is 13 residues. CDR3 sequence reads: CVSSRDPNEKLFF. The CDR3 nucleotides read TGTGTCAGCAGCCGGGATCCTAATGAAAAACTGTTTTTT.

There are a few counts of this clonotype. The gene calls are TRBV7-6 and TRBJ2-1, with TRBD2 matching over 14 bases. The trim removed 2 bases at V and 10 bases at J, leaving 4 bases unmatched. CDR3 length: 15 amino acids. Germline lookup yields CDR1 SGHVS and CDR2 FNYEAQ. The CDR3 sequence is CASSLRTSGGHEQFF. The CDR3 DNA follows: TGTGCCAGCAGCTTAAGGACTAGCGGGGGGCACGAGCAGTTCTTC.

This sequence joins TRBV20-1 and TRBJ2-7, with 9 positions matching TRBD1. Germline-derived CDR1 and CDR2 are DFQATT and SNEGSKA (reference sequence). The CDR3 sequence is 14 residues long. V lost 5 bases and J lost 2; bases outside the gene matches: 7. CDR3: CSAVTGGAPYEQYF. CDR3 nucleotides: TGCAGTGCTGTTACAGGGGGCGCCCCCTACGAGCAGTACTTC.

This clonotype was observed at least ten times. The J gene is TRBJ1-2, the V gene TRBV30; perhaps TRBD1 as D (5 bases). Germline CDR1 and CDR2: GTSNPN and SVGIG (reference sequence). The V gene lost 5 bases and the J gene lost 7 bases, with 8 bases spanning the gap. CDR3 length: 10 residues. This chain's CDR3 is CAWQGPGYTF. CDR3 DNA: TGTGCCTGGCAGGGTCCTGGCTACACCTTC.

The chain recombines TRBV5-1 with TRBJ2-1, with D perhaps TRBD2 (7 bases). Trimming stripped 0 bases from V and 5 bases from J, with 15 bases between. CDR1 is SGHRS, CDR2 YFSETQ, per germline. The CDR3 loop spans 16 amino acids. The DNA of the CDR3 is TGCGCCAGCAGCTTGGATCAGGGGAGGGTTGACAATGAGCAGTTCTTC. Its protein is CASSLDQGRVDNEQFF.

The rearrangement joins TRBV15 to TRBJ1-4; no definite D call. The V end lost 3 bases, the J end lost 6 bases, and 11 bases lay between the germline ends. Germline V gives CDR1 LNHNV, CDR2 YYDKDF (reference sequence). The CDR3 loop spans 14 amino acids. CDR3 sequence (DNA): TGTGCCACCAGCAGGGGCGGCGGCGATGAAAAACTGTTTTTT. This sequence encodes CATSRGGGDEKLFF.

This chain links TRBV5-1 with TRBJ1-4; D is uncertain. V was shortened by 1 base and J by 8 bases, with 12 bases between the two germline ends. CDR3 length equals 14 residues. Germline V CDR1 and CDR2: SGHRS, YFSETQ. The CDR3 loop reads CASSLTVLREKLFF. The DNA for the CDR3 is TGCGCCAGCAGCTTGACCGTGCTGAGGGAAAAACTGTTTTTT.

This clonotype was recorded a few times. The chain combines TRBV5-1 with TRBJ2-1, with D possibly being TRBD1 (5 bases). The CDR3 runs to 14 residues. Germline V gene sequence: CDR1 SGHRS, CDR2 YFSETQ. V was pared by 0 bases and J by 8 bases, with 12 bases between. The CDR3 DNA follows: TGCGCCAGCAGCTTGGTCCAGGGTGGCGATGAGCAGTTCTTC. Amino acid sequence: CASSLVQGGDEQFF.

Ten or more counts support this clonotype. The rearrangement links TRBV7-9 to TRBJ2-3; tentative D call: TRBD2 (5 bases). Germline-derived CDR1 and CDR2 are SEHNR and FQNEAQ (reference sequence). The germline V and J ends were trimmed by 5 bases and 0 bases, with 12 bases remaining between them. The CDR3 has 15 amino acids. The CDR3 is CASSGLEVSTDTQYF. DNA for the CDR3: TGTGCCAGCAGCGGACTGGAGGTCAGCACAGATACGCAGTATTTT.

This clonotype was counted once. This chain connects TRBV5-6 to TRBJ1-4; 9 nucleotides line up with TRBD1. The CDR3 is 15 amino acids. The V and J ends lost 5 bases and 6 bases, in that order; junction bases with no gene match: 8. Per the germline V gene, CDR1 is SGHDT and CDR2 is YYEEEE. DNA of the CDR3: TGTGCCAGCAGAGGTTGGGGGACAGGGCATGAAAAACTGTTTTTT. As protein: CASRGWGTGHEKLFF.

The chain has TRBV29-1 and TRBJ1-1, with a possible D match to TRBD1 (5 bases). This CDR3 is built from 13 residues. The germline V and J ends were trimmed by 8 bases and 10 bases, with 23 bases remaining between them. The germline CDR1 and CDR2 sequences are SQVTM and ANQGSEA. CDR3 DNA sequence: TGCAGCTTTGGGGTGGGGGAACAGGCCGCAGCTTTCTTT. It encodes CSFGVGEQAAAFF.

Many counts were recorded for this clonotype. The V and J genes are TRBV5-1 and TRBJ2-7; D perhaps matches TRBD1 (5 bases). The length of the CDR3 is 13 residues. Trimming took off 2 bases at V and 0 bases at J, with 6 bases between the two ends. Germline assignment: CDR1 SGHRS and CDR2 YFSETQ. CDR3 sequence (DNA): TGCGCCAGCAGCTTCGACAGCTCCTACGAGCAGTACTTC. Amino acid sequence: CASSFDSSYEQYF.

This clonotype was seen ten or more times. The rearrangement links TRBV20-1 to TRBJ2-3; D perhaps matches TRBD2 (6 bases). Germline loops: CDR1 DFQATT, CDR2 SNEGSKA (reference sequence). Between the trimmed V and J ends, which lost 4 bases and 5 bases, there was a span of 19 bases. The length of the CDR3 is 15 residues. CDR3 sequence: CSANSGPVGGDTQYF. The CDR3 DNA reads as TGCAGTGCTAACTCGGGTCCGGTGGGGGGAGATACGCAGTATTTT.

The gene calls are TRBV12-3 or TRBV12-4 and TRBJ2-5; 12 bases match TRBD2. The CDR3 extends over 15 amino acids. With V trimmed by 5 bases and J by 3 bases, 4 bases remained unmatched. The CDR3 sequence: CASSPGLAGKETQYF. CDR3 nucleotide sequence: TGTGCCAGCAGTCCTGGACTAGCGGGAAAAGAGACCCAGTACTTC.